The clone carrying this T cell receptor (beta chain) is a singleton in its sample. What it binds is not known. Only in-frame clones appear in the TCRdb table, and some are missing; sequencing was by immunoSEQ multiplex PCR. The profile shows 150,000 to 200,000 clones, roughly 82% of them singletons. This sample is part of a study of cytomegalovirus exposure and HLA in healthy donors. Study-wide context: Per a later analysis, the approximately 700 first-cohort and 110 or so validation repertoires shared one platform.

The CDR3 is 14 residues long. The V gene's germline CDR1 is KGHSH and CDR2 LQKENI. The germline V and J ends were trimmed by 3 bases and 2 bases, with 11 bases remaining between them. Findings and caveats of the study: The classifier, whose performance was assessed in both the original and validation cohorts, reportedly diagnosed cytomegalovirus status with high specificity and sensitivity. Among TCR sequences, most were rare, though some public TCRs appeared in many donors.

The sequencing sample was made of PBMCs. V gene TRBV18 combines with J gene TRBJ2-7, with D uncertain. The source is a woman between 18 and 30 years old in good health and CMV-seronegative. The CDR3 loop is CASSPQTRTYEQYF. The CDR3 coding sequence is TGTGCCAGCTCACCCCAGACAAGGACCTACGAGCAGTACTTC.